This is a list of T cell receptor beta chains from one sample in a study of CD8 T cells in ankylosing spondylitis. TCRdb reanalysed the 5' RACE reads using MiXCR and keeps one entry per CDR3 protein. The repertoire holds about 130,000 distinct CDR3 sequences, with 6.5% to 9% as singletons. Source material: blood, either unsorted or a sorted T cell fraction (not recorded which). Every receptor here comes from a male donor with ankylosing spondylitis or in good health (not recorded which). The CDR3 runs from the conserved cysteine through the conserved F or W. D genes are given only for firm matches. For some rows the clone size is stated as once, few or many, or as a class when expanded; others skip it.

cdr3_aa: CASSSDLAETQYF
cdr3_nt: TGCGCCAGCAGCTCTGATTTGGCGGAGACCCAGTACTTC
d_call: -
cdr3_length: 13
v_call: TRBV5-1
clone_size: many
j_call: TRBJ2-5

cdr3_aa: CASSRALNLNSYNEQFF
cdr3_nt: TGCGCCAGCAGCCGTGCCTTGAACTTAAACTCCTACAATGAGCAGTTCTTC
d_call: -
cdr3_length: 17
v_call: TRBV5-1
clone_size: many
j_call: TRBJ2-1

cdr3_aa: CASSLRRQLVYGYTF
cdr3_nt: TGTGCCAGCAGCTTGAGGCGGCAGCTGGTATATGGCTACACCTTC
d_call: -
cdr3_length: 15
v_call: TRBV5-5
clone_size: many
j_call: TRBJ1-2

cdr3_aa: CSALRDSGNEQFF
cdr3_nt: TGCAGTGCTCTCCGGGACAGCGGCAATGAGCAGTTCTTC
d_call: TRBD1
cdr3_length: 13
v_call: TRBV20-1
clone_size: many
j_call: TRBJ2-1

cdr3_aa: CASTIPIYRDVLRWEQYF
cdr3_nt: TGTGCCAGCACCATTCCTATTTACCGGGACGTCCTTCGTTGGGAGCAGTACTTC
d_call: -
cdr3_length: 18
v_call: TRBV2
clone_size: -
j_call: TRBJ2-7

cdr3_aa: CASSFHRGPGELFF
cdr3_nt: TGTGCCAGCAGCTTTCACAGGGGTCCCGGGGAGCTGTTTTTT
d_call: TRBD1
cdr3_length: 14
v_call: TRBV5-5
clone_size: many
j_call: TRBJ2-2

cdr3_aa: CASSAWDSVHQPQHF
cdr3_nt: TGTGCCAGCAGTGCCTGGGACTCAGTCCATCAGCCCCAGCATTTT
d_call: -
cdr3_length: 15
v_call: TRBV28
clone_size: many
j_call: TRBJ1-5

cdr3_aa: CASSQPGQRNKNIQYF
cdr3_nt: TGCGCCAGCAGCCAGCCGGGACAGCGTAACAAAAACATTCAGTACTTC
d_call: TRBD1
cdr3_length: 16
v_call: TRBV4-1
clone_size: many
j_call: TRBJ2-4

cdr3_aa: CASSLLGTGHYEQYF
cdr3_nt: TGTGCCAGCAGTTTATTGGGGACAGGCCACTACGAGCAGTACTTC
d_call: TRBD1
cdr3_length: 15
v_call: TRBV12-3/TRBV12-4
clone_size: many
j_call: TRBJ2-7

cdr3_aa: CASSPERGTGGMDEQFF
cdr3_nt: TGTGCCAGCTCACCCGAGAGGGGGACAGGGGGAATGGATGAGCAGTTCTTC
d_call: TRBD1
cdr3_length: 17
v_call: TRBV18
clone_size: few
j_call: TRBJ2-1

cdr3_aa: CASSLEQGRNTEAFF
cdr3_nt: TGCGCCAGCAGCTTGGAGCAGGGACGGAACACTGAAGCTTTCTTT
d_call: -
cdr3_length: 15
v_call: TRBV5-1
clone_size: few
j_call: TRBJ1-1

cdr3_aa: CASSPYRGGSIRYEQYF
cdr3_nt: TGTGCCAGCAGCCCCTACCGGGGGGGGAGTATTAGGTACGAGCAGTACTTC
d_call: TRBD2
cdr3_length: 17
v_call: TRBV7-8
clone_size: many
j_call: TRBJ2-7

cdr3_aa: CASSRTGDNSPLHF
cdr3_nt: TGCGCCAGCAGCCGGACAGGAGATAATTCACCCCTCCACTTT
d_call: TRBD1
cdr3_length: 14
v_call: TRBV5-1
clone_size: many
j_call: TRBJ1-6

cdr3_aa: CASSLTGGATDTQYF
cdr3_nt: TGTGCCAGCAGCTTAACCGGGGGGGCCACAGATACGCAGTATTTT
d_call: TRBD2
cdr3_length: 15
v_call: TRBV7-7
clone_size: -
j_call: TRBJ2-3

cdr3_aa: CASSLYVGDEQYF
cdr3_nt: TGTGCCAGCAGCTTATACGTCGGCGACGAGCAGTACTTC
d_call: -
cdr3_length: 13
v_call: TRBV7-3
clone_size: -
j_call: TRBJ2-7

cdr3_aa: CSAHGQSGQPQHF
cdr3_nt: TGCAGTGCTCACGGACAGTCCGGGCAGCCCCAGCATTTT
d_call: -
cdr3_length: 13
v_call: TRBV20-1
clone_size: many
j_call: TRBJ1-5

cdr3_aa: CASSLDWRGITTQYF
cdr3_nt: TGTGCCAGCAGCTTAGATTGGCGGGGGATCACCACGCAGTATTTT
d_call: TRBD2
cdr3_length: 15
v_call: TRBV11-2
clone_size: -
j_call: TRBJ2-3

cdr3_aa: CSASIQVHQPQHF
cdr3_nt: TGCAGTGCTAGTATCCAGGTCCATCAGCCCCAGCATTTT
d_call: -
cdr3_length: 13
v_call: TRBV20-1
clone_size: many
j_call: TRBJ1-5

cdr3_aa: CSVGDRLFYEQYF
cdr3_nt: TGCAGCGTTGGGGACAGACTATTTTACGAGCAGTACTTC
d_call: TRBD1
cdr3_length: 13
v_call: TRBV29-1
clone_size: many
j_call: TRBJ2-7

cdr3_aa: CAAGRGNNEQYF
cdr3_nt: TGTGCCGCAGGTCGCGGGAACAACGAGCAGTACTTC
d_call: -
cdr3_length: 12
v_call: TRBV27
clone_size: many
j_call: TRBJ2-7

cdr3_aa: CATSDPLKGSNQPQHF
cdr3_nt: TGTGCCACCAGTGATCCGCTAAAAGGCAGCAATCAGCCCCAGCATTTT
d_call: -
cdr3_length: 16
v_call: TRBV24-1
clone_size: -
j_call: TRBJ1-5

cdr3_aa: CASSDTNTGELFF
cdr3_nt: TGTGCCAGCAGTGACACCAACACCGGGGAGCTGTTTTTT
d_call: -
cdr3_length: 13
v_call: TRBV6-4
clone_size: many
j_call: TRBJ2-2

cdr3_aa: CASSESAGTNYGYTF
cdr3_nt: TGTGCCAGCAGTGAGTCCGCCGGGACCAACTATGGCTACACCTTC
d_call: -
cdr3_length: 15
v_call: TRBV2
clone_size: many
j_call: TRBJ1-2

cdr3_aa: CASSPTPDRGHEQFF
cdr3_nt: TGTGCCAGCTCACCGACGCCGGACAGGGGACATGAGCAGTTCTTC
d_call: TRBD1
cdr3_length: 15
v_call: TRBV18
clone_size: many
j_call: TRBJ2-1

cdr3_aa: CASSYTQETQYF
cdr3_nt: TGCGCCAGCAGCTATACTCAAGAGACCCAGTACTTC
d_call: -
cdr3_length: 12
v_call: TRBV5-1
clone_size: many
j_call: TRBJ2-5

cdr3_aa: CASSLEERGFNYGYTF
cdr3_nt: TGCGCCAGCAGCTTGGAGGAGAGAGGATTTAACTATGGCTACACCTTC
d_call: -
cdr3_length: 16
v_call: TRBV5-1
clone_size: many
j_call: TRBJ1-2

cdr3_aa: CASRLDREDYGYTF
cdr3_nt: TGTGCCAGCAGACTAGACAGGGAGGACTATGGCTACACCTTC
d_call: TRBD1
cdr3_length: 14
v_call: TRBV7-9
clone_size: -
j_call: TRBJ1-2

cdr3_aa: CASSRQTDSFYGYTF
cdr3_nt: TGTGCCAGCTCACGACAGACCGACAGTTTCTATGGCTACACCTTC
d_call: -
cdr3_length: 15
v_call: TRBV18
clone_size: many
j_call: TRBJ1-2

cdr3_aa: CASSPHIWTGNTGELFF
cdr3_nt: TGTGCCAGCAGCCCCCATATTTGGACAGGGAACACCGGGGAGCTGTTTTTT
d_call: TRBD1
cdr3_length: 17
v_call: TRBV5-5
clone_size: many
j_call: TRBJ2-2

cdr3_aa: CASSLIGSSYNEQFF
cdr3_nt: TGTGCCAGCAGCTTGATCGGGAGCTCCTACAATGAGCAGTTCTTC
d_call: -
cdr3_length: 15
v_call: TRBV5-4
clone_size: many
j_call: TRBJ2-1

cdr3_aa: CAISERDSPLHF
cdr3_nt: TGTGCCATCAGTGAGAGGGATTCACCCCTCCACTTT
d_call: -
cdr3_length: 12
v_call: TRBV10-3
clone_size: many
j_call: TRBJ1-6

cdr3_aa: CSAHSALAGVWDTQYF
cdr3_nt: TGCAGTGCTCACTCCGCTTTGGCGGGGGTCTGGGATACGCAGTATTTT
d_call: TRBD2
cdr3_length: 16
v_call: TRBV20-1
clone_size: many
j_call: TRBJ2-3

cdr3_aa: CASSFPTGEEQYF
cdr3_nt: TGTGCCAGCAGTTTCCCGACAGGTGAGGAGCAGTACTTC
d_call: -
cdr3_length: 13
v_call: TRBV27
clone_size: -
j_call: TRBJ2-7

cdr3_aa: CASSLRTGPTGELFF
cdr3_nt: TGTGCCAGCAGCCTACGGACAGGGCCGACCGGGGAGCTGTTTTTT
d_call: TRBD1
cdr3_length: 15
v_call: TRBV5-6
clone_size: many
j_call: TRBJ2-2

cdr3_aa: CASNPTGGFGNTIYF
cdr3_nt: TGTGCCAGTAACCCAACAGGGGGCTTTGGAAACACCATATATTTT
d_call: TRBD1
cdr3_length: 15
v_call: TRBV19
clone_size: -
j_call: TRBJ1-3

cdr3_aa: CASSPSPRTEQYF
cdr3_nt: TGTGCCAGCTCACCGAGCCCGAGGACCGAGCAGTACTTC
d_call: -
cdr3_length: 13
v_call: TRBV18
clone_size: many
j_call: TRBJ2-7

cdr3_aa: CAISADGGSGANVLTF
cdr3_nt: TGTGCCATCAGCGCAGACGGGGGCTCTGGGGCCAACGTCCTGACTTTC
d_call: -
cdr3_length: 16
v_call: TRBV10-3
clone_size: many
j_call: TRBJ2-6

cdr3_aa: CSHFGTDTQYF
cdr3_nt: TGCAGTCACTTTGGCACAGATACGCAGTATTTT
d_call: -
cdr3_length: 11
v_call: TRBV20-1
clone_size: many
j_call: TRBJ2-3

cdr3_aa: CASTPMGGSWSEQFF
cdr3_nt: TGTGCCAGCACGCCCATGGGCGGGAGCTGGAGTGAGCAGTTCTTC
d_call: TRBD2
cdr3_length: 15
v_call: TRBV5-8
clone_size: many
j_call: TRBJ2-1

cdr3_aa: CASSLEAHGQTYEQYF
cdr3_nt: TGTGCCAGCAGCTTAGAGGCCCATGGACAGACCTACGAGCAGTACTTC
d_call: -
cdr3_length: 16
v_call: TRBV7-8
clone_size: many
j_call: TRBJ2-7

cdr3_aa: CASSLGLKVAKNIQYF
cdr3_nt: TGTGCCAGCAGCTTGGGCTTGAAGGTAGCCAAAAACATTCAGTACTTC
d_call: -
cdr3_length: 16
v_call: TRBV7-8
clone_size: many
j_call: TRBJ2-4

cdr3_aa: CASSTTSGGPYEQYF
cdr3_nt: TGCGCCAGCAGCACGACTAGCGGGGGACCCTACGAGCAGTACTTC
d_call: TRBD2
cdr3_length: 15
v_call: TRBV5-1
clone_size: few
j_call: TRBJ2-7

cdr3_aa: CSARGTEIYNSPLHF
cdr3_nt: TGCAGTGCTAGGGGGACAGAGATCTATAATTCACCCCTCCACTTT
d_call: TRBD1
cdr3_length: 15
v_call: TRBV20-1
clone_size: many
j_call: TRBJ1-6

cdr3_aa: CASSWSGTVYEQYF
cdr3_nt: TGTGCCAGCAGTTGGTCCGGGACAGTCTACGAGCAGTACTTC
d_call: TRBD1
cdr3_length: 14
v_call: TRBV28
clone_size: many
j_call: TRBJ2-7

cdr3_aa: CSAFLPGHATYEQYF
cdr3_nt: TGCAGTGCCTTTCTACCGGGACACGCTACCTACGAGCAGTACTTC
d_call: -
cdr3_length: 15
v_call: TRBV20-1
clone_size: many
j_call: TRBJ2-7

cdr3_aa: CASSAHGQGNYEQYF
cdr3_nt: TGTGCCAGCAGTGCCCATGGACAGGGGAACTACGAGCAGTACTTC
d_call: TRBD1
cdr3_length: 15
v_call: TRBV25-1
clone_size: many
j_call: TRBJ2-7

cdr3_aa: CARSLALPLGEQFF
cdr3_nt: TGCGCCAGGAGCTTGGCCCTGCCTCTGGGTGAGCAGTTCTTC
d_call: -
cdr3_length: 14
v_call: TRBV5-1
clone_size: -
j_call: TRBJ2-1

cdr3_aa: CASSYSARGESAMYQETQYF
cdr3_nt: TGTGCCAGCAGTTACAGCGCAAGGGGCGAGAGCGCAATGTACCAAGAGACCCAGTACTTC
d_call: -
cdr3_length: 20
v_call: TRBV6-2/TRBV6-3
clone_size: many
j_call: TRBJ2-5

cdr3_aa: CASSLLATQETQYF
cdr3_nt: TGCGCCAGCAGCTTGCTAGCTACGCAAGAGACCCAGTACTTC
d_call: -
cdr3_length: 14
v_call: TRBV5-1
clone_size: many
j_call: TRBJ2-5

cdr3_aa: CASSLAVGTAANYGYTF
cdr3_nt: TGCGCCAGCAGCTTGGCGGTAGGGACGGCAGCTAACTATGGCTACACCTTC
d_call: -
cdr3_length: 17
v_call: TRBV5-1
clone_size: many
j_call: TRBJ1-2